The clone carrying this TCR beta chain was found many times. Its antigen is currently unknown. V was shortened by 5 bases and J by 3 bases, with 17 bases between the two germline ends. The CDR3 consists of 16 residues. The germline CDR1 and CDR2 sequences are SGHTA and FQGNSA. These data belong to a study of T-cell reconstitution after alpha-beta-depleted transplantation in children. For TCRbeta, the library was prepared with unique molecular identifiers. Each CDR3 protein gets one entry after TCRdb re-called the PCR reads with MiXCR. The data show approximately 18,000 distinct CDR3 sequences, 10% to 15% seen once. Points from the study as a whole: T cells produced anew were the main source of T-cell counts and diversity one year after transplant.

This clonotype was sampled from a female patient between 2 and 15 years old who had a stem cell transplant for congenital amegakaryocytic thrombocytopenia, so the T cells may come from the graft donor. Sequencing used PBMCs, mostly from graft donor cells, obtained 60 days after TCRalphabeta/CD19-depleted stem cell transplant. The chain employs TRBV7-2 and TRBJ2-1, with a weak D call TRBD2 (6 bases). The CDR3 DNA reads TGTGCCAGCAGCCCGGACCTAGCGCCGGACTACAATGAGCAGTTCTTC. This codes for CASSPDLAPDYNEQFF. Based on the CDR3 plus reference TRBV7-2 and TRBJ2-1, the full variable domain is GAGVSQSPSNKVTEKGKDVELRCDPISGHTALYWYRQSLGQGLEFLIYFQGNSAPDKSGLPSDRFSAERTGGSVSTLTIQRTQQEDSAVYLCASSPDLAPDYNEQFFGPGTRLTVL.